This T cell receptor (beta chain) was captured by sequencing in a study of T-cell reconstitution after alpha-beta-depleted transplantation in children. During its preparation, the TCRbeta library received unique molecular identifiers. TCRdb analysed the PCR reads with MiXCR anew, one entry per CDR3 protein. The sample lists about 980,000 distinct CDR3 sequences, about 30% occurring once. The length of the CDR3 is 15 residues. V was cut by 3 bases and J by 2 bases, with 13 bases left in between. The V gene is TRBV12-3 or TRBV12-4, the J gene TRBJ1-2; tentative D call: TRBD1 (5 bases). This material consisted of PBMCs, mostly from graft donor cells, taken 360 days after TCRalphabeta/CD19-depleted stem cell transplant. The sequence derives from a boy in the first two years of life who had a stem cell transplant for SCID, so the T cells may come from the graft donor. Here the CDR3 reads CASSFRDGINYGYTF. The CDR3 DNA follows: TGTGCCAGCAGTTTCCGGGACGGGATCAACTATGGCTACACCTTC.